This entry lists 8 T cell receptor beta chains sequenced from one sample in a study of a mutant IDH1 vaccine in newly diagnosed glioma. Their antigen targets remain unknown. Time point in this sample: week 35, safety follow-up. What each vaccine dose contained was 300 ug of mutant IDH1 20-mer peptide, accompanied by topical imiquimod. Using immunoSEQ multiplex PCR, the repertoire was profiled, and TCRdb retains in-frame clones only, with some absent. Among tens of thousands of clones, roughly four fifths were seen once, and the ten largest hold over 4%. The sample was PBMCs, taken from a glioma patient whose treatment included an IDH1 peptide vaccine. Source of these receptors: a man over 45 with glioma.

V gene TRBV9 combines with J gene TRBJ2-1; 9 positions agree with TRBD2. Germline V lookup: CDR1 SGDLS, CDR2 YYNGEE. Trimming at V came to 4 bases and at J to 2 bases, leaving 4 bases not matched to a gene. The CDR3 spans 15 residues. This chain's CDR3 is CASSLSSGAYNEQFF. The CDR3 bases are TGTGCCAGCAGCTTGTCTAGCGGGGCCTACAATGAGCAGTTCTTC. The entire variable domain, with the rest obtained from reference TRBV9 and TRBJ2-1, is as follows: DSGVTQTPKHLITATGQRVTLRCSPRSGDLSVYWYQQSLDQGLQFLIQYYNGEERAKGNILERFSAQQFPDLHSELNLSSLELGDSALYFCASSLSSGAYNEQFFGPGTRLTVL.

The rearrangement links TRBV9 to TRBJ2-7, with D possibly matching TRBD1 (6 bases). The germline V gene encodes CDR1 SGDLS and CDR2 YYNGEE. The CDR3 has 14 amino acids. Trimming removed 3 bases from V and 2 bases from J, with 12 bases in between. CDR3 loop: CASSDGTTAYEQYF. CDR3 in DNA: TGTGCCAGCAGCGACGGGACAACCGCCTACGAGCAGTACTTC.

The chain combines TRBV6-5 with TRBJ2-2; 9 bases map to TRBD1. With V trimmed by 5 bases and J by 6 bases, 7 bases remained unmatched. The CDR3 runs to 15 residues. Germline-derived CDR1 and CDR2 are MNHEY and SVGAGI. In DNA, the CDR3 is TGTGCCAGCAGTCCTCGACAGGGGGGAGCCGGGGAGCTGTTTTTT. Translation gives CASSPRQGGAGELFF.

V usage is TRBV27 and J usage is TRBJ1-1; 8 bases fit TRBD1. The CDR3 totals 15 residues. Germline V lookup: CDR1 MNHEY, CDR2 SMNVEV (reference sequence). Unmatched junction bases numbered 5, after V lost 5 bases and J lost 0 bases. The CDR3 bases are TGTGCCAGCAGTCGCCGGACAGGGATGAACACTGAAGCTTTCTTT. This sequence encodes CASSRRTGMNTEAFF.

This clone has more than one count but fewer than ten. J is TRBJ2-7 and V is TRBV2; 7 bases match TRBD1. Trimming at V came to 9 bases and at J to 0 bases, leaving 5 bases not matched to a gene. Germline CDR1 and CDR2: SNHLY and FYNNEI. CDR3 length: 13 amino acids. The CDR3: CASTRQGSYEQYF. The DNA of the CDR3 is TGTGCCAGTACCCGACAGGGCTCCTACGAGCAGTACTTC. Full variable domain (rest looked up from reference TRBV2 and TRBJ2-7): EPEVTQTPSHQVTQMGQEVILRCVPISNHLYFYWYRQILGQKVEFLVSFYNNEISEKSEIFDDQFSVERPDGSNFTLKIRSTKLEDSAMYFCASTRQGSYEQYFGPGTRLTVT.

CDR3 coding DNA: TGCGCCAGCAGCTTGATTGGGCTAGCGGCGCACACAGATACGCAGTATTTT. Its protein is CASSLIGLAAHTDTQYF. This chain links TRBV5-1 with TRBJ2-3; 7 bases line up with TRBD2. Germline V gene sequence: CDR1 SGHRS, CDR2 YFSETQ. J was trimmed by 2 bases and V by 1 base; bases with no gene match: 10. The CDR3 has 17 residues.

This clone was observed many times. This chain uses TRBV25-1 with TRBJ1-1, with a possible D match to TRBD1 (5 bases). This CDR3 contains 15 residues. CDR1 is MGHDK and CDR2 is SYGVNS in the germline V gene. V gave up 7 bases and J gave up 5 bases, with 20 bases separating them. CDR3: CASTTLWPRGTEAFF. The CDR3 nucleotides read TGTGCCAGCACAACTCTCTGGCCCCGGGGGACTGAAGCTTTCTTT.

This clone was observed a few times. The gene calls are TRBV30 and TRBJ1-1; tentatively, D is TRBD1 (6 bases). Trimming left V 2 bases short and J 5 bases short, with 9 bases between. CDR1 and CDR2 (germline): GTSNPN, SVGIG (reference sequence). This CDR3 is 12 amino acids long. CDR3 protein: CAWSKGVTEAFF. In nucleotides, the CDR3 is TGTGCCTGGAGTAAGGGGGTGACTGAAGCTTTCTTT.